Below, one T cell receptor (beta chain) is given with its context. Its specific antigen is unknown. Per-base quality was not reported, and no clone a single base away is much larger than it. Ophthalmopathy patients were characterized by moderately to severely active disease, a Clinical Activity Score of at least 3, a NOSPECS grade of at least 4, and a disease duration under 3 months. Patients with other autoimmune diseases, uncontrolled infections, pregnancy or lactation were excluded. Clinical symptoms, serum thyroxine, TRAb, thyroid ultrasound and orbital computed tomography were used for diagnosis. Using Ficoll-Paque density gradient centrifugation, PBMCs were isolated from less than 13 ml of fresh peripheral blood. Trizol reagent was used to extract the total RNA, and its quality was then checked on an Agilent 2100 Bioanalyzer. For repertoire sequencing, TCR beta CDR3 regions were amplified from RNA transcripts. The first round was an RT-PCR using HTBI primers with the Qiagen OneStep RT-PCR kit, and this first round was followed by a second-round multiplex PCR, then size selection and purification. Libraries were sequenced on an Illumina HiSeq2000 using paired-end 100 bp reads. The authors processed their data as follows. Reads were processed with SOAPnuke, discarding reads with adapters, uncalled bases, mean Phred below 15, or no exact constant-primer or identifier match. COPE v1.2.5 was used to merge the high-quality paired reads. Each unique nucleotide sequence was treated as a clonotype, and MiTCR v1.1 was used to align the clonotypes to the IMGT TRB V, D and J references. Only V-J combinations with frequency above 0.0001 were analysed, covering over 98% of repertoires. A TCR clonal expansion and chaos score per V-J combination was defined as the ratio of F50 clonal expansion to chaos observed in the TCRdist matrix. Welch's t-statistics and random forest were used to reduce features to more than ten V-J combinations, which were fed into a naive Bayes classifier. The similarity between thyroid and blood repertoires was quantified using the Morisita-Horn index. In-frame beta chains were kept once TCRdb had trimmed the public reads at Q25 with fastp and called clones with MiXCR. Rows matching on CDR3 protein sequence are summarized as one entry with the most common DNA and genes. The V and J calls shown here were made by TCRdb, not taken from the authors' results. The sample table lists 600,000 to 950,000 distinct CDR3 sequences, about 44% of them with a count of one. The leading ten clones occupy 44% of the sample.

The data belong to a study of Graves' ophthalmopathy and Graves' hyperthyroidism (dated by TCRdb to 2016 to 2019). For the wider study: Peripheral blood was collected before any treatment was given, at the time of initial diagnosis. The study used TCR beta repertoire signatures to distinguish Graves' ophthalmopathy from Graves' hyperthyroidism and to predict progression to ophthalmopathy. In total, 135 blood samples were TCR-sequenced: some 40 ophthalmopathy, 75 hyperthyroidism and about 17 hyperthyroidism-to-ophthalmopathy patients. To explore V-J signatures that separate ophthalmopathy from hyperthyroidism, a discovery set of about a hundred patients was enrolled, consisting of 43 with ophthalmopathy and some 59 with stable hyperthyroidism. For independent validation, a separate cohort was made up of 18 hyperthyroidism patients plus 17 patients who later progressed from hyperthyroidism to ophthalmopathy. In five or six hyperthyroidism patients, the T-cell repertoire of thyroid tissue was compared with the T-cell repertoire of blood. After sampling, hyperthyroidism patients received methimazole starting at 30 mg daily, and ophthalmopathy patients received high-dose intravenous methylprednisolone. The full study reports these points: Most expanded thyroid clonotypes with frequency above 0.001 were also detected in blood, suggesting blood repertoires may reflect the thyroid immune response. The 13-signature model separated ophthalmopathy from stable hyperthyroidism with 85% to 90% sensitivity and approximately 81% specificity in cross-validation, and 80%/75% in the test set. Sample size was not predetermined statistically, and investigators were not blinded to group allocation. In validation, the model predicted ophthalmopathy progression with about 71% sensitivity and 72.22% specificity; 12 predicted patients were CT-confirmed with GO in a median of roughly 6.8 months.

At the junction V is shortened by 8 bases and J by 7 bases; bases outside the gene matches: 17. The CDR3 sequence holds 15 residues, the cysteine and phenylalanine included. The DNA shown is the 45-base CDR3, in frame from base 1. The germline V gene provides CDR1 SQVTM and CDR2 ANQGSEA. The chain employs TRBV29-1 and TRBJ2-7; the junction holds 10 bases that match TRBD2. The source of this sequence is an adult man with Graves' ophthalmopathy. The source material was peripheral blood. The CDR3 here reads CSSKGASGSVNEQYF. In nucleotides, the sequence is TGCAGCTCGAAAGGGGCTAGCGGGAGTGTGAATGAGCAGTACTTC.